What follows is one T cell receptor beta chain and its context. This entry belongs to a study of CD8 T cells in Susac syndrome. RNA was extracted with the RNeasy kit, and a quantity of roughly 0.5 to 1 ug was reverse transcribed using random hexamers. TCRdb re-called the immunoSEQ multiplex PCR reads with MiXCR, one entry per CDR3 protein. The sample consists of 150,000 to 200,000 distinct CDR3 sequences, around 93% of them appearing once. Germline V CDR1 and CDR2: DFQATT, SNEGSKA (reference sequence). The CDR3 is made up of 11 amino acids. V lost 3 bases to trimming and J lost 1 base, with 4 bases between them.

Sequenced material: CD4+ T cells from PBMCs. The sequence came from a human donor in good health. The chain links TRBV20-1 to TRBJ2-7; D is uncertain. CDR3 coding DNA: TGCAGTGCTAGTTCGTCCTACGAGCAGTACTTC. As protein: CSASSSYEQYF.